This T cell receptor (beta chain) is drawn from a study of control samples from healthy donors and cancer patients (dated by TCRdb to about 2020). In the germline V gene, CDR1 corresponds to MDHEN and CDR2 to SYDVKM. The CDR3 measures 14 amino acids from cysteine to phenylalanine. Only the CDR3 DNA stays, 42 bases, in frame from base 1. V lost 2 bases and J lost 5 bases; the stretch between them is 11 bases long. About this clone: Its antigen specificity is not known. Per-base quality was not reported, and no clone a single base away is much larger than it.

Receptor libraries were prepared by the immunoSEQ multiplex PCR assay. This immuneACCESS table, as held by TCRdb, lists in-frame sequences with V and J called but not all clones. Of the missing ones, under half trace to an unresolved V gene in checked studies; the others have no known cause. In this sample the table shows roughly 400,000 clones, around 90% of which occur a single time. Of the sample, 6% to 7% is held by the ten largest clones. The chain joins TRBV28 to TRBJ2-3, and the D gene may be TRBD2, 6 bases matching. Sequencing input: PBMCs. The receptor's source is a man aged 40-55 years with head and neck cancer. For the CDR3, the sequence is CASSLGGTQDTQYF. The nucleotides are TGTGCCAGCAGTTTAGGGGGGACTCAAGATACGCAGTATTTT. With all but the CDR3 taken from the reference TRBV28 and TRBJ2-3 genes, the full variable domain is: DVKVTQSSRYLVKRTGEKVFLECVQDMDHENMFWYRQDPGLGLRLIYFSYDVKMKEKGDIPEGYSVSREKKERFSLILESASTNQTSMYLCASSLGGTQDTQYFGPGTRLTVL.